This entry lists 29 T cell receptor beta chains sequenced from one sample in a study of T cells in localized non-small cell lung cancer. The method was immunoSEQ multiplex PCR; TCRdb's version includes in-frame clones alone and lacks a portion of them. The table has around 40,000 clones, approximately 83% seen once. Here the sequenced sample was peripheral blood, taken before any cancer treatment. The receptors come from a man between 35 and 75 years old with stage I lung adenocarcinoma.

This chain joins TRBV6-6 and TRBJ2-1; the match to TRBD1 covers 7 bases. The CDR3 length is 15 residues. The trim removed 6 bases at V and 2 bases at J, leaving 7 bases unmatched. The germline gives CDR1 MNHNY, CDR2 SVGAGI (reference sequence). CDR3 residues: CASRTGPQAYNEQFF. CDR3 DNA: TGTGCCAGCAGGACAGGGCCCCAGGCCTACAATGAGCAGTTCTTC.

This clone was counted once. The genes are TRBV7-9 and TRBJ1-5; possible D gene TRBD1, 5 bases. V lost 3 bases, J lost 3 bases, and 15 bases lay in between. This CDR3 has 16 residues. Germline V gives CDR1 SEHNR, CDR2 FQNEAQ (reference sequence). Here the CDR3 reads CASSLGQGLNNQPQHF. For the CDR3, the DNA is TGTGCCAGCAGCTTGGGGCAGGGCTTGAACAATCAGCCCCAGCATTTT.

The CDR3 DNA follows: TGTGCCACCAGCAGGGGACTAGCGGGAGGGAGCGATGAGCAGTTCTTC. Amino acids: CATSRGLAGGSDEQFF. The chain links TRBV15 to TRBJ2-1; 16 bases agree with TRBD2. The CDR3 loop spans 16 amino acids. The V and J ends lost 3 bases and 8 bases, in that order; junction bases with no gene match: 4. Per germline, CDR1 LNHNV and CDR2 YYDKDF (reference sequence).

In DNA form, the CDR3 reads TGTGCCAGCAGTGCGACTCCGAACACTGAAGCTTTCTTT. Protein product: CASSATPNTEAFF. The chain is built from TRBV28 and TRBJ1-1; D is undetermined. The CDR3 length is 13 residues. The V and J ends lost 5 bases and 1 base respectively, with 8 bases between them. Germline V CDR1 and CDR2: MDHEN, SYDVKM.

The chain has TRBV19 and TRBJ2-1, with TRBD2 matching over 9 bases. Germline CDR1 and CDR2: LNHDA and SQIVND (reference sequence). V lost 5 bases to trimming and J lost 9 bases; unmatched junction nucleotides: 14. The CDR3 sequence is 16 residues long. CDR3 amino acids: CASSLSGVAGVSEQFF. In DNA form, the CDR3 reads TGTGCCAGTAGTTTATCGGGGGTAGCGGGAGTTAGTGAGCAGTTCTTC.

The J gene is TRBJ2-3, the V gene TRBV4-1; no clear D. The V gene lost 1 base and the J gene lost 5 bases, with 16 bases spanning the gap. CDR3 size: 16 residues. Per the germline V gene, CDR1 is MGHRA and CDR2 is YSYEKL. The CDR3 spells CASSQAAGQTQDTQYF. In DNA, the CDR3 is TGCGCCAGCAGCCAAGCCGCAGGCCAAACTCAAGATACGCAGTATTTT.

The chain is built from TRBV6-5 and TRBJ2-3; maybe TRBD1 (5 bases). Trimming shortened V by 2 bases and J by 0 bases, and 9 bases separated the two germline ends. The CDR3 consists of 15 residues. The V gene's germline CDR1 is MNHEY and CDR2 SVGAGI. The CDR3 DNA reads as TGTGCCAGCAGTTACCAAGGGGCTAGCACAGATACGCAGTATTTT. Residues: CASSYQGASTDTQYF.

This clone was counted a single time. The chain uses TRBV15 and TRBJ1-1, with D possibly TRBD1 on 5 matching bases. The CDR3 is 14 amino acids. CDR1 and CDR2 (germline): LNHNV, YYDKDF (reference sequence). Trimming took 2 bases from V and 1 from J, leaving 8 bases between them. CDR3 bases: TGTGCCACCAGCAGATCTGGGGCGAACACTGAAGCTTTCTTT. Amino acid sequence: CATSRSGANTEAFF. Complete variable domain (other parts from reference TRBV15 and TRBJ1-1): DAMVIQNPRYQVTQFGKPVTLSCSQTLNHNVMYWYQQKSSQAPKLLFHYYDKDFNNEADTPDNFQSRRPNTSFCFLDIRSPGLGDTAMYLCATSRSGANTEAFFGQGTRLTVV.

The rearrangement uses TRBV28 and TRBJ1-5; perhaps TRBD1 as D (6 bases). The V end lost 5 bases, the J end lost 2 bases, and 10 bases lay between the germline ends. The germline V gene has CDR1 MDHEN and CDR2 SYDVKM. The length of the CDR3 is 14 residues. CDR3 nucleotide sequence: TGTGCCAGCAGTCGGGCAGGGGGCAATCAGCCCCAGCATTTT. The encoded protein is CASSRAGGNQPQHF.

The J gene is TRBJ2-3, the V gene TRBV11-3; 7 nucleotides agree with TRBD2. After removal of 8 bases from V and 5 bases from J, the junction contained 7 bases not matched to a gene. From germline, CDR1 is SGHNT and CDR2 YENEEA. The CDR3 runs to 13 residues. The CDR3 DNA reads TGTGCCAGCGGGGCGGGAGTGCGAGATACGCAGTATTTT. It yields the protein CASGAGVRDTQYF.

The chain is built from TRBV19 and TRBJ2-1; possibly TRBD2 for D (6 bases). V lost 3 bases, J lost 6 bases, and 12 bases lay in between. The CDR3 is 14 amino acids. Germline assignment: CDR1 LNHDA and CDR2 SQIVND (reference sequence). Written as DNA, the CDR3 is TGTGCCAGTAGTATTGGAGGGACCGCCAATGAGCAGTTCTTC. Its protein product is CASSIGGTANEQFF.

This clone appeared once. The J gene is TRBJ2-1, the V gene TRBV4-1; the D is unclear. There are 14 residues in the CDR3. Germline V gene data show CDR1 as MGHRA and CDR2 as YSYEKL. Trimming took 3 bases from V and 4 from J, leaving 10 bases between them. CDR3: CASSHPGEYNEQFF. In DNA, the CDR3 is TGCGCCAGCAGCCACCCTGGAGAGTACAATGAGCAGTTCTTC.

This clone is a singleton in its sample. The chain couples TRBV25-1 to TRBJ1-3; TRBD1 is a possible D gene (5 bases). The CDR3 runs to 14 residues. V lost 8 bases and J lost 4, with 15 bases in between. Germline-derived CDR1 and CDR2 are MGHDK and SYGVNS. The CDR3 region has the DNA TGTGCCAGCTCCTGGGGGGGTGCGGGAAACACCATATATTTT. This encodes CASSWGGAGNTIYF.

This rearrangement joins TRBV5-6 to TRBJ2-3; the D is unclear. This CDR3 is 14 amino acids long. V lost 1 base, J lost 4 bases, and 10 bases lay in between. Germline V gene data show CDR1 as SGHDT and CDR2 as YYEEEE. In DNA, the CDR3 is TGTGCCAGCAGCTTGATGGGAATTGCAGATACGCAGTATTTT. Translating it yields CASSLMGIADTQYF.

V usage is TRBV9 and J usage is TRBJ2-7; 8 bases fit TRBD2. With V trimmed by 0 bases and J by 0 bases, 5 bases remained unmatched. The V gene's germline CDR1 is SGDLS and CDR2 YYNGEE. CDR3 length: 16 residues. This chain's CDR3 is CASSVDPSGSSYEQYF. The CDR3 DNA is TGTGCCAGCAGCGTAGATCCTAGCGGGTCCTCCTACGAGCAGTACTTC.

The chain is built from TRBV28 and TRBJ2-7, with TRBD1 as a possible D gene (5 bases). Germline CDR1 and CDR2: MDHEN and SYDVKM. The CDR3 is 14 residues long. The V end was cut by 3 bases, the J end by 4 bases, with 13 bases between. CDR3 loop: CASSLQGATYEQYF. The CDR3 nucleotides are TGTGCCAGCAGTTTGCAGGGCGCGACGTACGAGCAGTACTTC.

Points on this clone: A read error may produce the germline difference seen at one junction end. This chain uses TRBV5-1 with TRBJ1-1, with 7 bases matching TRBD1. Germline V gene lookup returns CDR1 SGHRS and CDR2 YFSETQ. The CDR3 contains 15 residues. The CDR3 spells CASSMDRNAATEALF. The DNA for the CDR3 is TGCGCCAGCAGCATGGACAGGAACGCGGCCACTGAAGCTTTATTT.

The chain joins TRBV28 to TRBJ2-2; possible D gene TRBD2, 6 bases. V was trimmed by 0 bases and J by 4 bases, leaving 12 bases between them. CDR1 is MDHEN and CDR2 is SYDVKM in the germline V gene. The CDR3 is made up of 16 amino acids. This CDR3 is CASSLWEEGGTGELFF. CDR3 bases: TGTGCCAGCAGTTTATGGGAGGAGGGCGGCACCGGGGAGCTGTTTTTT.

The chain couples TRBV15 to TRBJ1-4; tentatively, D is TRBD1 (6 bases). There are 17 residues in the CDR3. Germline values: CDR1 LNHNV, CDR2 YYDKDF (reference sequence). The V gene lost 0 bases and the J gene lost 2 bases, with 13 bases spanning the gap. CDR3 in DNA: TGTGCCACCAGCAGAGATATGAGGGGGAGGACTAATGAAAAACTGTTTTTT. It specifies CATSRDMRGRTNEKLFF.

This sequence joins TRBV28 and TRBJ2-7; no definite D call. The CDR3 covers 13 residues. The V end lost 4 bases, the J end lost 1 base, and 8 bases lay between the germline ends. Germline V lookup: CDR1 MDHEN, CDR2 SYDVKM. CDR3 coding DNA: TGTGCCAGCAGTTACAGCAATTCCTACGAGCAGTACTTC. It translates to CASSYSNSYEQYF.

This chain connects TRBV7-9 to TRBJ2-3, with 9 bases that match TRBD2. Losses at the gene ends were 0 bases for V and 4 bases for J; bases not matched to a gene: 5. CDR3 size: 16 residues. Germline CDR1 and CDR2: SEHNR and FQNEAQ (reference sequence). CDR3 coding DNA: TGTGCCAGCAGCTTAGCGGCGGGAGGGCCCTCAGATACGCAGTATTTT. As protein: CASSLAAGGPSDTQYF.

As DNA, the CDR3 is TGCGCCAGCAGCCCGGGACTAGTAATGCAAGAGACCCAGTACTTC. This translates into CASSPGLVMQETQYF. The V gene is TRBV5-1, the J gene TRBJ2-5, with 8 bases identical to TRBD2. The CDR3 spans 15 residues. The germline V gene encodes CDR1 SGHRS and CDR2 YFSETQ. V lost 4 bases and J lost 2; bases outside the gene matches: 7.

In this sample, this clone turned up a few times. The V and J genes are TRBV4-1 and TRBJ2-1; D not resolved. The CDR3 runs 16 residues. CDR1 MGHRA and CDR2 YSYEKL come from the germline V gene. V was trimmed by 3 bases and J by 2 bases, leaving 14 bases between them. For the CDR3, the DNA is TGCGCCAGCAGCCACCCCACGTTAGAAGCCTACAATGAGCAGTTCTTC. Translated: CASSHPTLEAYNEQFF.

This chain joins TRBV11-1 and TRBJ2-1; 13 bases map to TRBD2. With 5 bases clipped from V and 7 bases from J, the junction kept 2 bases outside the gene matches. CDR1 is SGHAT and CDR2 is FQDESV in the germline V gene (reference sequence). The CDR3 runs to 14 residues. CDR3 sequence (DNA): TGTGCCAGCAGCCTGGGACTAGCGGGAAATGAGCAGTTCTTC. This gives the protein CASSLGLAGNEQFF.

The chain links TRBV4-2 to TRBJ1-2; 9 bases align to TRBD1. Germline CDR1 and CDR2: LGHNA and YNFKEQ. The CDR3 totals 14 residues. Trimming removed 4 bases from V and 4 bases from J; junction bases left unmatched: 4. CDR3 nucleotide sequence: TGTGCCAGCAGCCCAATGGGACAGGGCTATGGCTACACCTTC. It encodes CASSPMGQGYGYTF.

This sequence joins TRBV7-2 and TRBJ1-1; D not certain. CDR1 is SGHTA, CDR2 FQGNSA, per germline. The V end was cut by 3 bases, the J end by 4 bases, with 15 bases between. This CDR3 region has 15 residues. CDR3 nucleotides: TGTGCCAGCAGCTTGTCACCCTTATTGTTCACTGAAGCTTTCTTT. This gives the protein CASSLSPLLFTEAFF.

The chain recombines TRBV4-1 with TRBJ2-1, with D perhaps TRBD1 (8 bases). Germline CDR1 and CDR2: MGHRA and YSYEKL. Trimming left V 0 bases short and J 3 bases short, with 18 bases between. The CDR3 has 18 amino acids. CDR3 bases: TGCGCCAGCAGCCAAGATTGGGGGGGGACAGGTGGCTACAATGAGCAGTTCTTC. This sequence encodes CASSQDWGGTGGYNEQFF.

This chain connects TRBV4-1 to TRBJ2-3; D perhaps matches TRBD1 (5 bases). Trimming shortened V by 0 bases and J by 4 bases, and 8 bases separated the two germline ends. Germline CDR1 is MGHRA and CDR2 is YSYEKL. This CDR3 spans 14 amino acids. CDR3 nucleotide sequence: TGCGCCAGCAGCCAAGAGGGGCGAGCAGATACGCAGTATTTT. Amino acids: CASSQEGRADTQYF.

This clone was detected only a few times. The J gene is TRBJ1-3, the V gene TRBV27; TRBD1 might be the D (5 bases). Trimming cost V 3 bases and J 2 bases, with 8 bases left between them. Germline lookup yields CDR1 MNHEY and CDR2 SMNVEV (reference sequence). The CDR3 covers 14 residues. CDR3 in amino acids: CASSFWGPGNTIYF. In DNA, the CDR3 is TGTGCCAGCAGTTTCTGGGGCCCTGGAAACACCATATATTTT.